The 30 T cell receptor beta chains below were found in one sample sequenced in a study of technical replicates of blood from a few donors. Libraries were prepared by immunoSEQ multiplex PCR; TCRdb keeps only in-frame clonotypes and omits some of them. The sample holds 65,000 to 90,000 clones, 93% seen once. Sequenced: T cells isolated from PBMCs. The receptor set was obtained from a human donor in good health.

The chain has TRBV5-1 and TRBJ2-5, with 10 bases fitting TRBD1. This CDR3 spans 16 amino acids. V trimming: 3 bases; J trimming: 2 bases; junction bases outside the gene matches: 7. CDR1 and CDR2 from the germline V gene are SGHRS and YFSETQ. CDR3 nucleotides: TGCGCCAGCAGCTCATCCGGGACAGGGGATCAAGAGACCCAGTACTTC. It is translated as CASSSSGTGDQETQYF.

The chain combines TRBV5-1 with TRBJ2-1; the D gene is possibly TRBD1 (5 bases). CDR1 SGHRS and CDR2 YFSETQ come from the germline V gene. V was trimmed by 4 bases and J by 3 bases, leaving 14 bases between them. CDR3 length: 15 amino acids. CDR3: CASSRSDSYYNEQFF. In DNA form, the CDR3 reads TGCGCCAGCAGCCGATCTGACAGCTACTACAATGAGCAGTTCTTC.

This chain uses TRBV4-1 with TRBJ2-7, with 7 bases that match TRBD1. The CDR3 covers 14 residues. The junction had 7 bases not matched to a gene; V was cut back by 4 bases and J by 4 bases. Germline V lookup: CDR1 MGHRA, CDR2 YSYEKL. The CDR3 DNA reads as TGCGCCAGCAGCCTTACAGGGGCCATATACGAGCAGTACTTC. Protein sequence: CASSLTGAIYEQYF.

This sequence joins TRBV13 and TRBJ2-7, with TRBD1 identical over 7 bases. With V trimmed by 5 bases and J by 4 bases, 8 bases remained unmatched. The CDR3 extends over 14 amino acids. The germline gives CDR1 PRHDT, CDR2 FYEKMQ (reference sequence). CDR3 amino acids: CASSVTGKLYEQYF. DNA for the CDR3: TGTGCCAGCAGCGTGACAGGGAAACTGTACGAGCAGTACTTC. Variable domain in full (rest from reference TRBV13 and TRBJ2-7): AAGVIQSPRHLIKEKRETATLKCYPIPRHDTVYWYQQGPGQDPQFLISFYEKMQSDKGSIPDRFSAQQFSDYHSELNMSSLELGDSALYFCASSVTGKLYEQYFGPGTRLTVT.

The V call is TRBV7-9, the J call TRBJ1-3, with D possibly TRBD1 on 5 matching bases. The germline gives CDR1 SEHNR, CDR2 FQNEAQ (reference sequence). The CDR3 runs to 13 residues. V was pared by 6 bases and J by 3 bases, with 9 bases between. The CDR3 region is CASSWGGGNTIYF. CDR3 coding DNA: TGTGCCAGCAGTTGGGGGGGTGGAAACACCATATATTTT.

The chain has TRBV9 and TRBJ1-2; 7 bases are shared with TRBD1. From germline, CDR1 is SGDLS and CDR2 YYNGEE. This CDR3 has 14 residues. The V gene end was trimmed by 3 bases and the J gene end by 5 bases; junction bases not matched to a gene: 7. CDR3 sequence: CASSGDRDSYGYTF. DNA for the CDR3: TGTGCCAGCAGCGGAGACAGGGATAGTTATGGCTACACCTTC.

The gene calls are TRBV20-1 and TRBJ1-2, with TRBD1 matching over 7 bases. The CDR3 spans 11 residues. Per germline, CDR1 DFQATT and CDR2 SNEGSKA (reference sequence). After removal of 1 base from V and 8 bases from J, the junction contained 1 base not matched to a gene. The CDR3 loop is CSARGGQGYTF. DNA of the CDR3: TGCAGTGCTAGAGGGGGACAGGGCTACACCTTC.

V usage is TRBV27 and J usage is TRBJ2-2, with 8 bases fitting TRBD2. V was clipped by 4 bases and J by 6 bases; unmatched bases: 7. The CDR3 covers 15 residues. Germline CDR1 is MNHEY and CDR2 is SMNVEV (reference sequence). For the CDR3, the DNA is TGTGCCAGCAGTTCTATAGCGGGGTTGGCCGGGGAGCTGTTTTTT. It translates to CASSSIAGLAGELFF.

The chain joins TRBV2 to TRBJ2-7; D ambiguous. The germline V gene encodes CDR1 SNHLY and CDR2 FYNNEI. This CDR3 contains 12 residues. V dropped 6 bases and J dropped 2 bases, with 8 bases sitting between them. CDR3 in amino acids: CASRYFPYEQYF. The CDR3 DNA follows: TGTGCCAGCAGGTACTTTCCCTACGAGCAGTACTTC.

The chain uses TRBV6-5 and TRBJ1-1; D remains unclear. The CDR3 is 16 residues long. The germline V and J ends were trimmed by 4 bases and 5 bases, with 20 bases remaining between them. Germline CDR1 is MNHEY and CDR2 is SVGAGI. CDR3 sequence reads: CASSSTLLGGRTEAFF. CDR3 DNA sequence: TGTGCCAGCAGTTCAACCCTGTTGGGAGGGCGAACTGAAGCTTTCTTT.

Of note for this clone: The junction differs from germline at one of its ends, possibly a read error. The gene calls are TRBV6-5 and TRBJ2-7, with 7 bases aligning to TRBD1. From germline, CDR1 is MNHEY and CDR2 SVGAGI. This CDR3 region has 15 residues. The CDR3 DNA reads as TGTGTCAGCAGTAGTAGAATGGCAGGGGGCTACGAGCAGTACTTC. Its protein is CVSSSRMAGGYEQYF.

This clone was seen just once. The V and J genes are TRBV19 and TRBJ1-3; possibly TRBD1 for D (5 bases). From germline, CDR1 is LNHDA and CDR2 SQIVND (reference sequence). V was clipped by 7 bases and J by 5 bases, with 9 bases between them. The CDR3 runs 12 residues. CDR3 coding DNA: TGTGCCAGTACCCAGGGTAGAAACACCATATATTTT. The encoded protein is CASTQGRNTIYF.

This clone was recorded once. V gene TRBV9 combines with J gene TRBJ2-1, with TRBD1 as a possible D gene (6 bases). The V gene lost 2 bases and the J gene lost 5 bases, with 11 bases spanning the gap. Looked up from germline, CDR1 is SGDLS and CDR2 is YYNGEE. The CDR3 extends over 14 amino acids. The CDR3 sequence is CASSVDSYHNEQFF. The CDR3 coding sequence is TGTGCCAGCAGCGTGGACAGTTACCACAATGAGCAGTTCTTC.

The table lists this clone with a count of one. This chain uses TRBV2 with TRBJ1-3; D not resolved. V dropped 8 bases and J dropped 2 bases, with 16 bases sitting between them. Germline CDR1 reads SNHLY; CDR2 reads FYNNEI. The CDR3 runs 15 residues. The CDR3 loop reads CASFDSTYTGNTIYF. The CDR3 nucleotides are TGTGCCAGCTTCGACTCCACTTATACTGGAAACACCATATATTTT.

The chain employs TRBV20-1 and TRBJ2-7; no clear D. Germline V lookup: CDR1 DFQATT, CDR2 SNEGSKA (reference sequence). The CDR3 length is 11 residues. V shed 5 bases and J shed 3 bases, with 8 bases lying between them. This chain's CDR3 is CSAETSYEQYF. DNA of the CDR3: TGCAGTGCTGAGACAAGCTACGAGCAGTACTTC.

This clone was observed a single time. The V call is TRBV19, the J call TRBJ2-1, with D maybe TRBD2 (6 bases). The V gene lost 4 bases and the J gene lost 6 bases, with 19 bases spanning the gap. The germline V gene has CDR1 LNHDA and CDR2 SQIVND (reference sequence). The length of the CDR3 is 16 residues. Written as DNA, the CDR3 is TGTGCCAGTAGTACCCACGGGACTCTCGTGTCCAATGAGCAGTTCTTC. Protein sequence: CASSTHGTLVSNEQFF. The full variable domain, completed using reference TRBV19 and TRBJ2-1, is DGGITQSPKYLFRKEGQNVTLSCEQNLNHDAMYWYRQDPGQGLRLIYYSQIVNDFQKGDIAEGYSVSREKKESFPLTVTSAQKNPTAFYLCASSTHGTLVSNEQFFGPGTRLTVL.

The J gene is TRBJ2-5, the V gene TRBV7-6; the D gene is possibly TRBD2 (6 bases). The CDR3 is made up of 18 amino acids. Between the trimmed V and J ends, which lost 2 bases and 5 bases, there was a span of 24 bases. Germline loops: CDR1 SGHVS, CDR2 FNYEAQ. The CDR3 protein is CASSLYVIIRASVETQYF. In DNA, the CDR3 is TGTGCCAGCAGCTTATATGTGATAATTAGGGCTAGCGTTGAGACCCAGTACTTC. Variable domain in full (rest from reference TRBV7-6 and TRBJ2-5): GAGVSQSPRYKVTKRGQDVALRCDPISGHVSLYWYRQALGQGPEFLTYFNYEAQQDKSGLPNDRFSAERPEGSISTLTIQRTEQRDSAMYRCASSLYVIIRASVETQYFGPGTRLLVL.

The rearrangement uses TRBV7-3 and TRBJ1-1; D gene unclear. This CDR3 has 16 amino acids. Trimming removed 1 base from V and 3 bases from J, with 15 bases in between. In germline, CDR1 is SGHTA, CDR2 FQGTGA. The CDR3 bases are TGTGCCAGCAGCTTAATCCCCCACACCGGGGACACTGAAGCTTTCTTT. This translates into CASSLIPHTGDTEAFF.

The chain recombines TRBV7-9 with TRBJ2-1; 7 positions match TRBD2. V lost 4 bases to trimming and J lost 8 bases; unmatched junction nucleotides: 20. The length of the CDR3 is 18 residues. Germline CDR1 and CDR2: SEHNR and FQNEAQ (reference sequence). The CDR3 here is CASSSRGRAGTSWDEQFF. CDR3 coding DNA: TGTGCCAGCAGCTCGCGGGGTCGAGCGGGGACTTCTTGGGATGAGCAGTTCTTC.

This chain uses TRBV9 with TRBJ1-3, with 8 bases identical to TRBD1. This CDR3 contains 17 residues. Germline V gives CDR1 SGDLS, CDR2 YYNGEE. The V gene end was trimmed by 0 bases and the J gene end by 2 bases; junction bases not matched to a gene: 7. The chain's CDR3 is CASSVAVGQAAGNTIYF. CDR3 DNA sequence: TGTGCCAGCAGCGTAGCTGTGGGACAGGCCGCTGGAAACACCATATATTTT.

The V and J genes are TRBV6-5 and TRBJ2-1, with 10 bases fitting TRBD2. V dropped 2 bases and J dropped 8; count of bases not matched to a gene: 6. The germline gives CDR1 MNHEY, CDR2 SVGAGI. This CDR3 has 15 residues. CDR3 DNA sequence: TGTGCCAGCAGTTACCCTAGCGGGAGCATCGATGAGCAGTTCTTC. It specifies CASSYPSGSIDEQFF.

V is TRBV5-4 and J is TRBJ1-6, with TRBD1 matching over 8 bases. V was clipped by 4 bases and J by 8 bases; unmatched bases: 2. The CDR3 runs to 13 residues. In germline, CDR1 is SGHNT, CDR2 YYREEE (reference sequence). CDR3 region: CASSQDRDSPLHF. The CDR3 DNA reads as TGTGCCAGCAGCCAGGACAGGGATTCACCCCTCCACTTT.

The rearrangement joins TRBV5-3 to TRBJ2-6, with TRBD1 matching 7 bases. TRBV5-3 is filed as an ORF, its function uncertain. CDR3 length equals 15 residues. J lost 0 bases, V lost 5 bases, and 2 bases had no gene match. The CDR3 spells CARRGQLSGANVLTF. The CDR3 DNA is TGTGCCAGAAGGGGACAGCTCTCTGGGGCCAACGTCCTGACTTTC.

The V and J genes are TRBV28 and TRBJ2-7, with 10 nucleotides matching TRBD1. This CDR3 is built from 14 residues. The junction had 3 bases not matched to a gene; V was cut back by 3 bases and J by 4 bases. Germline CDR1 is MDHEN and CDR2 is SYDVKM. DNA of the CDR3: TGTGCCAGCAGTTTCGGGACAGGGGTTTACGAGCAGTACTTC. Translated: CASSFGTGVYEQYF.

V usage is TRBV5-1 and J usage is TRBJ1-1; 8 positions match TRBD1. Per the germline V gene, CDR1 is SGHRS and CDR2 is YFSETQ. Trimming removed 2 bases from V and 1 base from J; junction bases left unmatched: 1. The CDR3 contains 14 residues. The CDR3 nucleotides read TGCGCCAGCAGCTTTCAGGGGGCGAACACTGAAGCTTTCTTT. Translated: CASSFQGANTEAFF.

The chain carries TRBV25-1 and TRBJ2-1, with 9 bases aligning to TRBD1. The germline V gene encodes CDR1 MGHDK and CDR2 SYGVNS. The V and J ends lost 2 bases and 6 bases, in that order; junction bases with no gene match: 5. This CDR3 spans 15 amino acids. CDR3 in DNA: TGTGCCAGCAGTGAACCGGGACAGGGATTCAATGAGCAGTTCTTC. It yields the protein CASSEPGQGFNEQFF.

The V and J genes are TRBV4-2 and TRBJ1-4; 10 positions match TRBD1. The V and J ends lost 2 bases and 3 bases, in that order; junction bases with no gene match: 12. CDR3 length: 19 amino acids. In germline, CDR1 is LGHNA, CDR2 YNFKEQ. CDR3 sequence reads: CASSQNQWTGGSANEKLFF. The CDR3 DNA sequence: TGTGCCAGCAGCCAAAACCAATGGACAGGGGGTTCAGCTAATGAAAAACTGTTTTTT.

A single count supports this clone. V gene TRBV28 combines with J gene TRBJ2-1, with D perhaps TRBD2 (5 bases). V shed 5 bases and J shed 5 bases, with 25 bases lying between them. The CDR3 has 18 amino acids. Looked up from germline, CDR1 is MDHEN and CDR2 is SYDVKM. CDR3 sequence reads: CASSPLAASQRRNNEQFF. CDR3 in DNA: TGTGCCAGCAGTCCTTTAGCCGCGAGCCAGCGGAGAAACAATGAGCAGTTCTTC.

The genes are TRBV28 and TRBJ2-7; 7 bases match TRBD1. Per the germline V gene, CDR1 is MDHEN and CDR2 is SYDVKM. Trimming at V came to 5 bases and at J to 5 bases, leaving 12 bases not matched to a gene. The CDR3 consists of 15 residues. The CDR3 here is CASSTLDRVWNEQYF. CDR3 nucleotide sequence: TGTGCCAGCAGTACTCTCGACAGGGTTTGGAACGAGCAGTACTTC.

The chain carries TRBV11-3 and TRBJ2-7, with TRBD1 matching over 10 bases. Germline lookup yields CDR1 SGHNT and CDR2 YENEEA. V was clipped by 4 bases and J by 3 bases; unmatched bases: 6. CDR3 length: 15 residues. Here the CDR3 reads CASSSSGTGVYEQYF. CDR3 nucleotides: TGTGCCAGCAGCTCGAGCGGGACAGGGGTCTACGAGCAGTACTTC.